These T cell receptor beta chains were read from a single sample in a study of PD-1 blockade in mismatch repair-deficient tumors. Data came from immunoSEQ multiplex PCR; TCRdb stores just in-frame clones and leaves some out. The top ten clones hold roughly 14% of a sample with under 75,000 clones, 70% to 90% of them seen once. Sequencing was performed on peripheral blood, taken 52 weeks after starting pembrolizumab. All receptors derive from an adult with mismatch repair-deficient cancer. Both conserved end residues are trimmed from each CDR3. Size is omitted from some rows. Given values are once, few, many or a class for expanded clones.

abundance,j_gene,v_gene,CDR3aa
.,TRBJ2-2,TRBV11-3,ASSLGLFGQYTGELF
.,TRBJ2-6,TRBV7-9,ASSLDGGAGANVLT
.,TRBJ2-5,TRBV10-1,ASSGGLAGNQETQY
.,TRBJ2-7,TRBV2,ASSDSVVRGQGVAYEQY
.,TRBJ2-2,TRBV7-9,ASSPRDHHTGELF
.,TRBJ2-7,TRBV5-1,ASSGGQGNEQY
.,TRBJ2-7,TRBV5-1,ASSLGTASYEQY
.,TRBJ2-7,TRBV7-8,ASSLEMWGATSYEQY
once,TRBJ2-7,TRBV11-2,ASSSGDPSYEQY
.,TRBJ2-5,TRBV5-4,ASSLSRASGRWDQETQY
.,TRBJ2-3,TRBV19,ASSLTSTDTQY
.,TRBJ1-2,TRBV4-3,ASSQLEGQASGYT
.,TRBJ2-1,TRBV11-3,ASSTSGAGQF
.,TRBJ2-1,TRBV6-5,ASSYARNNEQF
once,TRBJ2-1,TRBV5-5,ASSSLSYNEQF
.,TRBJ2-5,TRBV5-7,ARHLAGHPTGTQY
.,TRBJ2-3,TRBV5-4,ASSLGQNTDTQY
.,TRBJ2-1,TRBV28,ASSDNEQF
once,TRBJ2-1,TRBV10-3,AISNGGSSYNEQF
.,TRBJ2-1,TRBV4-3,ASSQGGGWNEQF
once,TRBJ2-7,TRBV9,ASSVGIGDRGFENEQY
.,TRBJ2-7,TRBV10-1,ASSESPGEAYEQY
.,TRBJ2-2,TRBV6-6,ASSRTTSVNTGELF
.,TRBJ2-7,TRBV5-1,ASSPGSEARMIYEQY
once,TRBJ2-1,TRBV6-5,ASSLEGSTYNEQF
.,TRBJ1-5,TRBV28,ASSLRTGTQPQH
.,TRBJ2-7,TRBV4-1,ASSQEPGRPSEQY
.,TRBJ2-2,TRBV28,ASSFNWDSNTGELF
.,TRBJ1-1,TRBV2,ASRQQGTEAF
.,TRBJ1-1,TRBV30,AWKGGATEAF
.,TRBJ1-2,TRBV5-4,ASGVQGLDYGYT
.,TRBJ2-7,TRBV6-6,ASSYGDSSYEQY
.,TRBJ1-1,TRBV11-2,ASSFQGAVGTEAF
.,TRBJ2-2,TRBV7-8,ASSIRLAGATGELF
.,TRBJ2-7,TRBV5-5,ASSFPGQSYEQY
.,TRBJ2-5,TRBV28,ASSPASGYAQETQY
.,TRBJ1-1,TRBV30,AWSVPPKNTEAF
.,TRBJ1-1,TRBV25-1,ASQRGESWVNTEAF
once,TRBJ2-7,TRBV11-2,ASSLIGAQPRNEQY
.,TRBJ2-1,TRBV19,ASSINSLAGNEQF
.,TRBJ2-2,TRBV2,ASRVGGELF
.,TRBJ1-1,TRBV7-9,ASSPLGHREAF
once,TRBJ2-1,TRBV29-1,SGIGGGEQF
.,TRBJ1-2,TRBV5-6,ASSKRLDRNYGYT
.,TRBJ2-2,TRBV28,ASSLVTGELF
few,TRBJ1-4,TRBV30,AWSRDGNNEKLF
.,TRBJ2-1,TRBV15,ATSRPNLGIYNEQF
.,TRBJ2-2,TRBV7-6,ASSLMLAGTGELF
.,TRBJ2-3,TRBV19,ASSMFGGSLTDTQY
.,TRBJ1-1,TRBV29-1,SLRTGGYTEAF
.,TRBJ2-3,TRBV2,ASSAREGTDTQY
.,TRBJ1-3,TRBV6-1,ASAEGAFSRDTIY
.,TRBJ2-6,TRBV19,ASSFSGANVLT
.,TRBJ2-2,TRBV11-3,ASSLYGGRPGELF
.,TRBJ1-2,TRBV5-6,ASSSAGLDRYGYT
.,TRBJ1-5,TRBV27,ASTKGAHQPQH
.,TRBJ1-5,TRBV6-6,ASSMTPAGIQPQH
few,TRBJ2-3,TRBV5-1,ASSLDRHTDTQY
.,TRBJ1-5,TRBV28,ASRDPRSNQPQH